The rows below give T cell receptor beta chains drawn from one sample of a study of siplizumab effects on memory and regulatory T cells. Libraries were prepared by immunoSEQ multiplex PCR; TCRdb keeps only in-frame clonotypes and omits some of them. The repertoire consists of over 85,000 clones, with 93% occurring once and the leading ten covering 6.5%. The source material was CD8+ T cells sorted from blood. These receptors all stem from a human donor in good health. CDR3s include the opening cysteine and the closing phenylalanine or tryptophan. The D gene is left open where the match is weak. A clone size is listed for some rows: how often the clone was seen (once, few, many), or a class if it is expanded.

clone size: .; J gene: TRBJ2-2; D gene: .; CDR3 length: 13; V gene: TRBV25-1; CDR3 DNA: TGTGCCAGCACCATGGGACTTCCCGGGGAGCTGTTTTTT; CDR3 protein: CASTMGLPGELFF
clone size: .; J gene: TRBJ1-5; D gene: .; CDR3 length: 14; V gene: TRBV27; CDR3 DNA: TGTGCCAGCAGTTTGTCAGGGGGCAATCAGCCCCAGCATTTT; CDR3 protein: CASSLSGGNQPQHF
clone size: .; J gene: TRBJ2-1; D gene: TRBD2; CDR3 length: 15; V gene: TRBV7-3; CDR3 DNA: TGTGCCAGCAGCTTAGCGGGAGGACCATACAATGAGCAGTTCTTC; CDR3 protein: CASSLAGGPYNEQFF
clone size: .; J gene: TRBJ2-2; D gene: TRBD1; CDR3 length: 15; V gene: TRBV6-5; CDR3 DNA: TGTGCCAGCAGAGCCGGACAGGGAGGCACCGGGGAGCTGTTTTTT; CDR3 protein: CASRAGQGGTGELFF
clone size: .; J gene: TRBJ1-2; D gene: TRBD1; CDR3 length: 17; V gene: TRBV7-8; CDR3 DNA: TGTGCCAGCAGCGCGAGCATAGGGCCGACAGGGGAGTATGGCTACACCTTC; CDR3 protein: CASSASIGPTGEYGYTF
clone size: .; J gene: TRBJ1-1; D gene: .; CDR3 length: 14; V gene: TRBV7-9; CDR3 DNA: TGTGCCAGCAGCTTAGTAGGACGTAATATTGAAGCTTTCTTT; CDR3 protein: CASSLVGRNIEAFF
clone size: once; J gene: TRBJ2-7; D gene: .; CDR3 length: 13; V gene: TRBV11-2; CDR3 DNA: TGTGCCAGCAGCAAAGGGTGGGATAACGAGCAGTACTTC; CDR3 protein: CASSKGWDNEQYF
clone size: .; J gene: TRBJ1-3; D gene: TRBD1; CDR3 length: 14; V gene: TRBV6-1; CDR3 DNA: TGTGCCAGCAGAGAAACAGGGGCTGGAAACACCATATATTTT; CDR3 protein: CASRETGAGNTIYF
clone size: .; J gene: TRBJ2-7; D gene: .; CDR3 length: 13; V gene: TRBV6-5; CDR3 DNA: TGTGCCAGCAGCCCAACGGGGGACAACGAGCAGTACTTC; CDR3 protein: CASSPTGDNEQYF
clone size: .; J gene: TRBJ2-1; D gene: TRBD2; CDR3 length: 16; V gene: TRBV13; CDR3 DNA: TGTGCCAGCAGCTCAGTCGAGCGGGATCTCTACAATGAGCAGTTCTTC; CDR3 protein: CASSSVERDLYNEQFF
clone size: .; J gene: TRBJ1-2; D gene: TRBD1; CDR3 length: 14; V gene: TRBV7-6; CDR3 DNA: TGTGCCAGCAGTCCCCTTCAGGGGGGCTATGGCTACACCTTC; CDR3 protein: CASSPLQGGYGYTF
clone size: .; J gene: TRBJ1-2; D gene: .; CDR3 length: 15; V gene: TRBV7-2; CDR3 DNA: TGTGCCAGCAGCTTAGAACCCGACAACTCCTATGGCTACACCTTC; CDR3 protein: CASSLEPDNSYGYTF
clone size: .; J gene: TRBJ2-1; D gene: TRBD2; CDR3 length: 16; V gene: TRBV9; CDR3 DNA: TGTGCCAGCAGCGCCCCGACTAGCGGAAACAACAATGAGCAGTTCTTC; CDR3 protein: CASSAPTSGNNNEQFF
clone size: once; J gene: TRBJ1-1; D gene: .; CDR3 length: 14; V gene: TRBV7-9; CDR3 DNA: TGTGCCAGCAGCTTAGGGCAGTACGACACTGAAGCTTTCTTT; CDR3 protein: CASSLGQYDTEAFF
clone size: .; J gene: TRBJ2-3; D gene: .; CDR3 length: 15; V gene: TRBV19; CDR3 DNA: TGTGCCAGTAGTATTTCGGGATATGTGACAGATACGCAGTATTTT; CDR3 protein: CASSISGYVTDTQYF
clone size: .; J gene: TRBJ2-7; D gene: TRBD1; CDR3 length: 14; V gene: TRBV4-1; CDR3 DNA: TGCGCCAGCAGCTCCGGGACAGGGCCCTACGAGCAGTACTTC; CDR3 protein: CASSSGTGPYEQYF
clone size: .; J gene: TRBJ1-3; D gene: TRBD1; CDR3 length: 17; V gene: TRBV11-3; CDR3 DNA: TGTGCCAGCAGCCTTCGGGACAGACAATTCTCTGGAAACACCATATATTTT; CDR3 protein: CASSLRDRQFSGNTIYF
clone size: .; J gene: TRBJ2-3; D gene: .; CDR3 length: 15; V gene: TRBV9; CDR3 DNA: TGTGCCAGCAGCGTAGCAGGGTATAGCACAGATACGCAGTATTTT; CDR3 protein: CASSVAGYSTDTQYF
clone size: .; J gene: TRBJ1-1; D gene: TRBD1; CDR3 length: 15; V gene: TRBV5-1; CDR3 DNA: TGCGCCAGCAGCGAGGGACAGGGGTTGGACACTGAAGCTTTCTTT; CDR3 protein: CASSEGQGLDTEAFF
clone size: .; J gene: TRBJ2-3; D gene: .; CDR3 length: 13; V gene: TRBV7-9; CDR3 DNA: TGTGCCAGCAGGCTAGATGGCACAGATACGCAGTATTTT; CDR3 protein: CASRLDGTDTQYF
clone size: .; J gene: TRBJ1-3; D gene: TRBD1; CDR3 length: 15; V gene: TRBV2; CDR3 DNA: TGTGCCAGCATGGGGGACAGGGGGCCTGGAAACACCATATATTTT; CDR3 protein: CASMGDRGPGNTIYF
clone size: .; J gene: TRBJ2-7; D gene: .; CDR3 length: 15; V gene: TRBV27; CDR3 DNA: TGTGCCAGCAGTTTAAAAGGGTTGAGCTCCTACGAGCAGTACTTC; CDR3 protein: CASSLKGLSSYEQYF
clone size: .; J gene: TRBJ1-2; D gene: .; CDR3 length: 15; V gene: TRBV5-1; CDR3 DNA: TGCGCCAGCAGCTTGGATGACAGTCGATTCTATGGCTACACCTTC; CDR3 protein: CASSLDDSRFYGYTF
clone size: few; J gene: TRBJ2-1; D gene: .; CDR3 length: 13; V gene: TRBV27; CDR3 DNA: TGTGCCAGCAGTTTCTACAGGGACTATGAGCAGTTCTTC; CDR3 protein: CASSFYRDYEQFF
clone size: .; J gene: TRBJ1-2; D gene: TRBD1; CDR3 length: 15; V gene: TRBV30; CDR3 DNA: TGTGCCTGGAGTGCGACAGGGGGCCGGCATGCCTCCTCTATCTTC; CDR3 protein: CAWSATGGRHASSIF
clone size: .; J gene: TRBJ2-7; D gene: TRBD1; CDR3 length: 14; V gene: TRBV29-1; CDR3 DNA: TGCAGCGTTGAAGTTGGACAGGGTGCCTACGAGCAGTACTTC; CDR3 protein: CSVEVGQGAYEQYF
clone size: .; J gene: TRBJ1-1; D gene: .; CDR3 length: 16; V gene: TRBV7-9; CDR3 DNA: TGTGCCAGCAGCTTAGAGGCAGGGACTTTGAACACTGAAGCTTTCTTT; CDR3 protein: CASSLEAGTLNTEAFF
clone size: .; J gene: TRBJ1-4; D gene: .; CDR3 length: 15; V gene: TRBV6-6; CDR3 DNA: TGTGCCAGCAGCCCGTCACAGGGCTTGGGTGAAAAACTGTTTTTT; CDR3 protein: CASSPSQGLGEKLFF
clone size: .; J gene: TRBJ2-2; D gene: .; CDR3 length: 13; V gene: TRBV13; CDR3 DNA: TGTGCCAGCACCGGGAGTAACAACGGGGAGCTGTTTTTT; CDR3 protein: CASTGSNNGELFF
clone size: .; J gene: TRBJ2-5; D gene: TRBD2; CDR3 length: 15; V gene: TRBV11-2; CDR3 DNA: TGTGCCAGCAGCTATGCACTAGCGGGGGTAGAGACCCAGTACTTC; CDR3 protein: CASSYALAGVETQYF
clone size: .; J gene: TRBJ1-2; D gene: TRBD1; CDR3 length: 15; V gene: TRBV5-8; CDR3 DNA: TGTGCCAGCAGCTTGGGGACAGGCAATTTCTATGGCTACACCTTC; CDR3 protein: CASSLGTGNFYGYTF
clone size: .; J gene: TRBJ1-1; D gene: .; CDR3 length: 14; V gene: TRBV5-4; CDR3 DNA: TGTGCCAGCAGCCCACGTCCTTTCAACACTGAAGCTTTCTTT; CDR3 protein: CASSPRPFNTEAFF
clone size: .; J gene: TRBJ2-1; D gene: TRBD2; CDR3 length: 15; V gene: TRBV27; CDR3 DNA: TGTGCCAGCAGTCCCGGGACTAGCGGGAGGGATGAGCAGTTCTTC; CDR3 protein: CASSPGTSGRDEQFF
clone size: .; J gene: TRBJ2-1; D gene: TRBD2; CDR3 length: 17; V gene: TRBV9; CDR3 DNA: TGTGCCAGCAGCGTAGGTAGAGTAGCGGGAGGATTTGGTGAGCAGTTCTTC; CDR3 protein: CASSVGRVAGGFGEQFF
clone size: .; J gene: TRBJ2-2; D gene: TRBD1; CDR3 length: 18; V gene: TRBV5-6; CDR3 DNA: TGTGCCAGCAGCTTGGCCTCCGACAGGGGGCTTGACACCGGGGAGCTGTTTTTT; CDR3 protein: CASSLASDRGLDTGELFF
clone size: .; J gene: TRBJ2-2; D gene: TRBD2; CDR3 length: 17; V gene: TRBV4-2; CDR3 DNA: TGTGCCAGCAGCCAAGAGATGGGGGGGAAGAACACCGGGGAGCTGTTTTTT; CDR3 protein: CASSQEMGGKNTGELFF
clone size: .; J gene: TRBJ2-7; D gene: TRBD2; CDR3 length: 13; V gene: TRBV10-2; CDR3 DNA: TGCGCCAGCAGTGCCGGGGGGGCCGGCGAGCAGTACTTC; CDR3 protein: CASSAGGAGEQYF
clone size: .; J gene: TRBJ2-7; D gene: TRBD1; CDR3 length: 15; V gene: TRBV6-1; CDR3 DNA: TGTGCCAGCGAAATCGACAGGGGGTTGTTCTACGAGCAGTACTTC; CDR3 protein: CASEIDRGLFYEQYF
clone size: .; J gene: TRBJ1-6; D gene: .; CDR3 length: 14; V gene: TRBV6-5; CDR3 DNA: TGTGCCAGCAGTTACAGGGGATATAATTCACCCCTCCACTTT; CDR3 protein: CASSYRGYNSPLHF
clone size: .; J gene: TRBJ2-3; D gene: .; CDR3 length: 14; V gene: TRBV27; CDR3 DNA: TGTGCCAGCAGTTTCGCCGACATGGAAGATACGCAGTATTTT; CDR3 protein: CASSFADMEDTQYF
clone size: .; J gene: TRBJ2-7; D gene: TRBD2; CDR3 length: 16; V gene: TRBV7-8; CDR3 DNA: TGTGCCAGCAGCTTAGCGTCGGGAGCGGGAGTTAGGGAGCAGTACTTC; CDR3 protein: CASSLASGAGVREQYF
clone size: once; J gene: TRBJ1-3; D gene: .; CDR3 length: 18; V gene: TRBV7-9; CDR3 DNA: TGTGCCAGCAGCCCCCATACCCCTGTCGTGGGATCTGGAAACACCATATATTTT; CDR3 protein: CASSPHTPVVGSGNTIYF
clone size: .; J gene: TRBJ1-3; D gene: TRBD1; CDR3 length: 13; V gene: TRBV25-1; CDR3 DNA: TGTGCCAGCAGTGGGACAGGCGGAAACACCATATATTTT; CDR3 protein: CASSGTGGNTIYF
clone size: .; J gene: TRBJ1-5; D gene: .; CDR3 length: 13; V gene: TRBV19; CDR3 DNA: TGTGCCATTGATTTGGGCCAGGGCCAGCCCCAGCATTTT; CDR3 protein: CAIDLGQGQPQHF
clone size: .; J gene: TRBJ1-1; D gene: .; CDR3 length: 16; V gene: TRBV2; CDR3 DNA: TGTGCCAGCAGTGGCACGGAAGGGAGTATAAGGCCTGAAGCTTTCTTT; CDR3 protein: CASSGTEGSIRPEAFF
clone size: .; J gene: TRBJ1-5; D gene: .; CDR3 length: 15; V gene: TRBV21-1; CDR3 DNA: TGTGCCAGCAGCAGGACAGGAATTAGCAATCAGCCCCAGCATTTT; CDR3 protein: CASSRTGISNQPQHF